The rows below give T cell receptor beta chains drawn from one sample of a study of blood T cell repertoires in COVID-19. Generated by immunoSEQ multiplex PCR, the TCRdb table keeps only in-frame clones and is missing some. Of approximately 140,000 clones in the sample, over 80% were seen once. The sample taken for sequencing was PBMCs or T cells enriched from blood (not recorded which). The receptors here all came from a woman between 45 and 65 years old who had been exposed to COVID-19. CDR3s include the opening cysteine and the closing phenylalanine or tryptophan. Each record gives: D gene, CDR3 length, J gene, clone size, V gene, CDR3 DNA, CDR3 protein. D genes are given only for firm matches. A clone size is listed for some rows: how often the clone was seen (once, few, many), or a class if it is expanded.

NA 13 TRBJ2-1 NA TRBV7-7 TGTGCCAGCAGCCTCGAGGGTATAACTGAGCAGTTCTTC CASSLEGITEQFF
NA 15 TRBJ1-6 NA TRBV15 TGTGCCACCAGCAGAGATAGGGGGTTCAATTCACCCCTCCACTTT CATSRDRGFNSPLHF
NA 14 TRBJ1-5 NA TRBV30 TGTGCCTGGAAGGGGCTAGGAGGGAATCAGCCCCAGCATTTT CAWKGLGGNQPQHF
NA 12 TRBJ1-3 NA TRBV5-1 TGCGCCAGCAGCCTCTCTGGAAACACCATATATTTT CASSLSGNTIYF
NA 15 TRBJ1-1 NA TRBV6-5 TGTGCCAGCAGTTACTCGACGCAGGGTGACACTGAAGCTTTCTTT CASSYSTQGDTEAFF
TRBD2 19 TRBJ2-2 few TRBV5-4 TGTGCCAGCAGCCCCTCACCGAGCCTAGCGGGAGGGGTAACCGGGGAGCTGTTTTTT CASSPSPSLAGGVTGELFF
NA 16 TRBJ1-1 NA TRBV11-2 TGTGCCAGCAGCTTCAGGGTGGTGGGCATGAACACTGAAGCTTTCTTT CASSFRVVGMNTEAFF
NA 15 TRBJ1-3 NA TRBV3-1/TRBV3-2 TGTGCCAGCAGCCCCATGCGGGCCTCTGGAAACACCATATATTTT CASSPMRASGNTIYF
TRBD1 15 TRBJ1-3 NA TRBV7-2 TGTGCCAGCAGCCTGACAGGGGCCTCTGGAAACACCATATATTTT CASSLTGASGNTIYF
TRBD2 15 TRBJ2-7 few TRBV4-3 TGCGCCAGCAGCCAAGAGCTGGGAGGGGTCAACGAGCAGTACTTC CASSQELGGVNEQYF
TRBD1 15 TRBJ2-7 NA TRBV18 TGTGCCAGCTCACGAGGACAGGGGGCTTCTTACGAGCAGTACTTC CASSRGQGASYEQYF
TRBD2 15 TRBJ2-3 few TRBV11-2 TGTGCCAGCAGCTTTCTAGCGGGGGGCGGTGATACGCAGTATTTT CASSFLAGGGDTQYF
TRBD1 14 TRBJ1-6 NA TRBV9 TGTGCCAGCAGCGCGACAGGGGACAATTCACCCCTCCACTTT CASSATGDNSPLHF
NA 13 TRBJ1-5 NA TRBV2 TGTGCCAGCACCAGGGTAGTAAATCAGCCCCAGCATTTT CASTRVVNQPQHF
TRBD2 17 TRBJ2-2 NA TRBV9 TGTGCCAGCAGCGTAGTTCCCAGCGGGGGGGTATCCGGGGAGCTGTTTTTT CASSVVPSGGVSGELFF
TRBD1 15 TRBJ1-2 NA TRBV5-1 TGCGCCAGCACTTCGGGGACAGGGAGGGACTATGGCTACACCTTC CASTSGTGRDYGYTF
NA 15 TRBJ1-1 NA TRBV6-5 TGTGCCAGCAGTTACTCCGGCAGGGTAGACACTGAAGCTTTCTTT CASSYSGRVDTEAFF
TRBD2 16 TRBJ2-3 NA TRBV27 TGTGCCAGCAGTTTAACTCTAGCGGGGGGCACAGATACGCAGTATTTT CASSLTLAGGTDTQYF
NA 17 TRBJ2-3 NA TRBV11-3 TGTGCCAGCAGCTTAGGTGTTTGGGAACAGGGAACAGATACGCAGTATTTT CASSLGVWEQGTDTQYF
TRBD1 15 TRBJ1-4 NA TRBV4-3 TGCGCCAGCAGCCGTTACACCGGGACAGGGCTACCGGTGTTTTTT CASSRYTGTGLPVFF
TRBD2 16 TRBJ2-3 NA TRBV3-1/TRBV3-2 TGTGCCAGCAGCCACCGACTAGCGGGAGACAAAGATACGCAGTATTTT CASSHRLAGDKDTQYF
NA 13 TRBJ2-7 NA TRBV19 TGTGCCAGTAGTATCCTGGGGGGCTACGAGCAGTACTTC CASSILGGYEQYF
NA 14 TRBJ2-2 NA TRBV5-1 TGCGCCAGCAGCCCCTTCACTAACACCGGGGAGCTGTTTTTT CASSPFTNTGELFF
TRBD1 16 TRBJ2-3 NA TRBV6-1 TGTGCCAGCAGTGACCTGGCGACAGGGGGCCCAGATACGCAGTATTTT CASSDLATGGPDTQYF
NA 15 TRBJ1-4 NA TRBV21-1 TGTGCCAGCAGCAAAGCAGACAGGCGTAATGAAAAACTGTTTTTT CASSKADRRNEKLFF
TRBD1 17 TRBJ1-5 NA TRBV6-1 TGTGCCAGCAGTGACCCCCAAGACAGGGTCGGACATCAGCCCCAGCATTTT CASSDPQDRVGHQPQHF
TRBD1 13 TRBJ2-7 NA TRBV12-3/TRBV12-4 TGTGCCAGCAGTAGGGACAGGCCCTACGAGCAGTACTTC CASSRDRPYEQYF
TRBD1 14 TRBJ2-1 NA TRBV2 TGTGCCAGCAGTCGGGACAGGGCAAACAATGAGCAGTTCTTC CASSRDRANNEQFF
NA 13 TRBJ1-2 NA TRBV3-1/TRBV3-2 TGTGCCAGCAGACTGGGACCAGGGGATGGCTACACCTTC CASRLGPGDGYTF
NA 15 TRBJ1-5 NA TRBV4-1 TGCGCCAGCAGCCAAGAACGAATAGGCAATCAGCCCCAGCATTTT CASSQERIGNQPQHF
NA 15 TRBJ2-1 NA TRBV18 TGTGCCAGCTCACCTTCGGACAGCCGGTACAATGAGCAGTTCTTC CASSPSDSRYNEQFF